This T cell receptor beta chain was profiled in a study of cytomegalovirus exposure and HLA in healthy donors. 60 Vbeta and 13 Jbeta primers were used in PCR. Sequencing used immunoSEQ multiplex PCR; TCRdb keeps in-frame clones, though not all of them. Of fewer than 150,000 clones detected, approximately 71% appear once; the ten largest clones hold 4% to 6%. Trimming removed 0 bases from V and 0 bases from J, with 5 bases in between. The CDR3 is made up of 14 amino acids. The germline gives CDR1 SNHLY, CDR2 FYNNEI. This sequence joins TRBV2 and TRBJ1-2; D not certain. This receptor was obtained from a woman in her fifties or sixties in good health and CMV-seronegative. Sequenced input: PBMCs. CDR3 nucleotide sequence: TGTGCCAGCAGTGAAGCGCGATCTAACTATGGCTACACCTTC. It yields the protein CASSEARSNYGYTF.